This TCR beta chain was sequenced for a study of blood T cell repertoires in COVID-19. Turning to the study itself: Sample material is recorded as cDNA or gDNA derived from T cells, B-cell-depleted T cells, or PBMCs.

As originally analysed: It was from reference gene primer amplification that nucleated cell counts were estimated. Clones were read by immunoSEQ multiplex PCR, and TCRdb kept only the in-frame ones, dropping some. V, J and clone size were drawn from that table, and D and trimming were deduced from the DNA. The data contain 90,000 to 110,000 clones, around 89% of them singletons. The CDR3 is 16 residues long. Germline assignment: CDR1 SGHRS and CDR2 YFSETQ. The ends lost 4 bases at V and 2 bases at J; junction bases unmatched: 9. Sequenced input: peripheral blood. The receptor comes from a human donor in a cohort sampled during active COVID-19. V usage is TRBV5-1 and J usage is TRBJ2-5; 9 bases align to TRBD2. CDR3 sequence reads: CASSALQTSGQETQYF. The CDR3, as DNA: TGCGCCAGCAGCGCGCTCCAGACTAGCGGTCAAGAGACCCAGTACTTC.